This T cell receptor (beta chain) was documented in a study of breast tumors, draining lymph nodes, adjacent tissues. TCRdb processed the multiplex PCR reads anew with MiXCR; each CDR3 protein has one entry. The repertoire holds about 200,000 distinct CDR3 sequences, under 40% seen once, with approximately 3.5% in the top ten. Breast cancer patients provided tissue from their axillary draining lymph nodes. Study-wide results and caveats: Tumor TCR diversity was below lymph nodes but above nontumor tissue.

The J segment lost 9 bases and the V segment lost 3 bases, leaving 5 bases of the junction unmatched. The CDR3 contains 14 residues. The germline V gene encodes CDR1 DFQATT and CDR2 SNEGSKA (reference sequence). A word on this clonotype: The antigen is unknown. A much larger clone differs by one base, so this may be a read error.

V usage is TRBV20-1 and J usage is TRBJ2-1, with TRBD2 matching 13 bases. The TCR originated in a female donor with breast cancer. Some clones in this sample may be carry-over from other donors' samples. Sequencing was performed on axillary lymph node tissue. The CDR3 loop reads CSASGLAGVTEQFF. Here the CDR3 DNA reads TGCAGTGCTAGTGGACTAGCGGGGGTGACTGAGCAGTTCTTC.